Listed below are T cell receptor beta chains from one sample, sequenced in a study of T cell responses to AZD1222 COVID-19 vaccine. Profiling relied on immunoSEQ multiplex PCR, and the TCRdb table lists in-frame clones only, not all of them. The data hold approximately 170,000 clones, with 80% to 90% observed a single time. Sequences were derived from peripheral blood, sampled on day 0 of AZD1222 vaccination. The receptors were gathered from an adult in good health. Both conserved end residues are trimmed from each CDR3.

>TRBV11-2
ASSASTGANEKLF
>TRBV5-1
ASSFKGSHTDTQY
>TRBV10-1
ASSERTGGEAF
>TRBV6-6
ASSYSGAGNTIY
>TRBV7-9
ASSRGDTQY
>TRBV27
ASSLNRGQGILDYGYT
>TRBV7-9
ASSAQGGSSPLH
>TRBV5-1
ASSLVTGGVRETQY
>TRBV5-8
ASSNWPSGGNEQF
>TRBV15
ATSRDLAGGPNQPQH
>TRBV19
ASRSPQGIIQPQH
>TRBV13
ASIRGGQRRNTEAF
>TRBV4-1
ASSRDSLIYEQY
>TRBV11-1
ASSLVSGGALETQY
>TRBV5-1
ASSLGVLPEAF
>TRBV27
ASSQTILLDRVGEKLF
>TRBV27
ASSTQGYEQY
>TRBV6-6
AFVETNTGELF
>TRBV12-3/TRBV12-4
ASSLRGAGELF
>TRBV7-8
ASSLDEATSYEQY
>TRBV10-1
ASSEPSDHSNQPQH
>TRBV6-5
ASSYGENSPLH
>TRBV27
ASSPPLGGGRGEQF
>TRBV5-1
ASSTGTEEETQY
>TRBV6-4
ASSDWGNNEQF
>TRBV5-1
ASSLEYLAGGRTDTQY
>TRBV28
ASSPITRGGTEAF